Here is one TCR beta chain with its context. Extracted RNA was reverse transcribed, and the resulting cDNA served as sequencing template. Assay used: immunoSEQ multiplex PCR; TCRdb lists only in-frame clones, some missing. This table has roughly 190,000 clones, around 56% appearing once. The data belong to a study of CD8+ T cells in alopecia areata. Germline V lookup: CDR1 MGHDK, CDR2 SYGVNS. Trimming pared 6 bases from V and 1 base from J, leaving 12 bases between. The CDR3 is 14 residues long. Treatment here: oral pan-JAK inhibitor, 5-10 mg twice daily. The TCR comes from a human donor with alopecia areata. The rearrangement joins TRBV25-1 to TRBJ1-1, with a tentative D call TRBD1 (6 bases). The specimen comprised CD4+ T cells sorted from blood, sampled at week 4, from a patient treated with tofacitinib. The CDR3 region has the DNA TGTGCCAGCAGGGATTACAGGGCGAACACTGAAGCTTTCTTT. Protein: CASRDYRANTEAFF.